This T cell receptor beta chain originates from a study of vaccination effects on CD4 cells after COVID-19. Germline trimming cut 4 bases from V and 9 bases from J; bases unmatched to any gene: 2. The CDR3 runs 11 residues. The germline V gene has CDR1 LGHDT and CDR2 YNNKEL (reference sequence). Sequencing used immunoSEQ multiplex PCR; TCRdb keeps in-frame clones, though not all of them. The table records 40,000 to 45,000 clones, roughly 79% of them present only once. On this clone: Its antigen is as yet unknown.

ViraFEST used viral peptide pools to expand antigen-specific CD4+ T cells before sequencing. The culture ran for about 11 days, and then CD4+ T cells were isolated. Vaccine recipients lacked prior SARS-CoV-2 infection and had negative nucleocapsid antibodies. Half the medium was replaced with IL-2 medium on days 3 and 7. General study points: The study enrolled few convalescent patients and sampled no early post-infection timepoints.

The input for sequencing was CD4+ T cells from PBMCs cultured with SARS-CoV-2 spike peptides, taken before COVID-19 vaccination. The receptor was isolated from a human donor who received a COVID-19 vaccine. The chain employs TRBV3-1 (or the pseudogene TRBV3-2) and TRBJ2-5, with 7 bases lining up with TRBD1. CDR3 bases: TGTGCCAGCAGCCGACAGGGAGCCCAGTACTTC. Protein sequence: CASSRQGAQYF.